This T cell receptor (beta chain) comes out of a study of T cells after posttransplantation cyclophosphamide. The data were produced by immunoSEQ multiplex PCR, yet TCRdb's version contains in-frame clones alone and is incomplete. This sample has roughly 25,000 clones, with roughly 86% found just once. From germline, CDR1 is SGHKS and CDR2 YYEKEE (reference sequence). The CDR3 totals 13 residues. Trimming took 1 base from V and 7 from J, leaving 11 bases between them. What was sequenced was PBMCs. The receptor was isolated from a woman aged 55-69 years with a blood cancer, CMV-positive, and with a related stem cell donor. This chain joins TRBV5-5 and TRBJ2-5, with D possibly matching TRBD2 (5 bases). This CDR3 is CASSLSDSATQYF. The CDR3 DNA follows: TGTGCCAGCAGCTTGTCGGATAGCGCGACCCAGTACTTC.